One and the same sample provided the 4 T cell receptor beta chains below, sequenced in a study of T cell clonality in common variable immunodeficiency. Measured with immunoSEQ multiplex PCR; TCRdb has only the in-frame clones, and not every one. This sample has 45,000 to 55,000 clones and no singletons, with 5.4% in the ten largest. The sequenced material came from peripheral blood mononuclear cells. These receptors were collected from a person aged 18 to 70 in good health.

The sample holds many counts of this clone. The read terminates 3 residues ahead of where the CDR3 ends, so the germline J gene completes it. The rearrangement joins TRBV28 to TRBJ2-5, with 7 bases identical to TRBD1. CDR1 is MDHEN and CDR2 is SYDVKM in the germline V gene. The CDR3 contains 15 residues. Unmatched junction bases numbered 6, after V lost 3 bases and J lost 2 bases. The CDR3 protein is CASSFPGTEQETQYF. CDR3 bases read: TGTGCCAGCAGTTTCCCCGGGACAGAACAAGAGACC.

This clone was seen at least ten times. The read ends 3 residues shy of where the CDR3 ends; the end is completed using the germline J gene. The chain joins TRBV2 to TRBJ2-7; the D is unclear. V lost 3 bases to trimming and J lost 4 bases, with 16 bases between them. Germline V gene data show CDR1 as SNHLY and CDR2 as FYNNEI. This CDR3 has 15 residues. The CDR3 bases that were read are TGTGCCAGCAGTGAGAGCAGGCTTTTCCGATACGAG. As protein: CASSESRLFRYE. The complete CDR3 sequence is CASSESRLFRYEQYF.

This clone has more than one count but fewer than ten. The read stops 3 residues short of the end of the CDR3; the missing end is completed from the germline J gene. The rearrangement uses TRBV7-2 and TRBJ1-2; unclear D gene. Germline assignment: CDR1 SGHTA and CDR2 FQGNSA. The CDR3 spans 13 residues. V lost 5 bases and J lost 5, with 12 bases in between. The CDR3 here is CASSASKYYGYTF. Partial CDR3 DNA: TGTGCCAGCAGCGCTTCTAAGTATTATGGC.

This clone was seen only a few times. The sequence runs out 3 residues before the end of the CDR3; the remainder is reconstructed from the germline J gene. The chain uses TRBV20-1 and TRBJ1-2; 7 positions match TRBD1. The CDR3 length is 12 residues. Germline values: CDR1 DFQATT, CDR2 SNEGSKA (reference sequence). The V segment lost 6 bases and the J segment 2 bases; nucleotides outside the gene matches: 3. The chain's CDR3 is CSAWDSNYGYTF. CDR3 DNA, as far as it was read: TGCAGTGCCTGGGACAGCAACTATGGC.